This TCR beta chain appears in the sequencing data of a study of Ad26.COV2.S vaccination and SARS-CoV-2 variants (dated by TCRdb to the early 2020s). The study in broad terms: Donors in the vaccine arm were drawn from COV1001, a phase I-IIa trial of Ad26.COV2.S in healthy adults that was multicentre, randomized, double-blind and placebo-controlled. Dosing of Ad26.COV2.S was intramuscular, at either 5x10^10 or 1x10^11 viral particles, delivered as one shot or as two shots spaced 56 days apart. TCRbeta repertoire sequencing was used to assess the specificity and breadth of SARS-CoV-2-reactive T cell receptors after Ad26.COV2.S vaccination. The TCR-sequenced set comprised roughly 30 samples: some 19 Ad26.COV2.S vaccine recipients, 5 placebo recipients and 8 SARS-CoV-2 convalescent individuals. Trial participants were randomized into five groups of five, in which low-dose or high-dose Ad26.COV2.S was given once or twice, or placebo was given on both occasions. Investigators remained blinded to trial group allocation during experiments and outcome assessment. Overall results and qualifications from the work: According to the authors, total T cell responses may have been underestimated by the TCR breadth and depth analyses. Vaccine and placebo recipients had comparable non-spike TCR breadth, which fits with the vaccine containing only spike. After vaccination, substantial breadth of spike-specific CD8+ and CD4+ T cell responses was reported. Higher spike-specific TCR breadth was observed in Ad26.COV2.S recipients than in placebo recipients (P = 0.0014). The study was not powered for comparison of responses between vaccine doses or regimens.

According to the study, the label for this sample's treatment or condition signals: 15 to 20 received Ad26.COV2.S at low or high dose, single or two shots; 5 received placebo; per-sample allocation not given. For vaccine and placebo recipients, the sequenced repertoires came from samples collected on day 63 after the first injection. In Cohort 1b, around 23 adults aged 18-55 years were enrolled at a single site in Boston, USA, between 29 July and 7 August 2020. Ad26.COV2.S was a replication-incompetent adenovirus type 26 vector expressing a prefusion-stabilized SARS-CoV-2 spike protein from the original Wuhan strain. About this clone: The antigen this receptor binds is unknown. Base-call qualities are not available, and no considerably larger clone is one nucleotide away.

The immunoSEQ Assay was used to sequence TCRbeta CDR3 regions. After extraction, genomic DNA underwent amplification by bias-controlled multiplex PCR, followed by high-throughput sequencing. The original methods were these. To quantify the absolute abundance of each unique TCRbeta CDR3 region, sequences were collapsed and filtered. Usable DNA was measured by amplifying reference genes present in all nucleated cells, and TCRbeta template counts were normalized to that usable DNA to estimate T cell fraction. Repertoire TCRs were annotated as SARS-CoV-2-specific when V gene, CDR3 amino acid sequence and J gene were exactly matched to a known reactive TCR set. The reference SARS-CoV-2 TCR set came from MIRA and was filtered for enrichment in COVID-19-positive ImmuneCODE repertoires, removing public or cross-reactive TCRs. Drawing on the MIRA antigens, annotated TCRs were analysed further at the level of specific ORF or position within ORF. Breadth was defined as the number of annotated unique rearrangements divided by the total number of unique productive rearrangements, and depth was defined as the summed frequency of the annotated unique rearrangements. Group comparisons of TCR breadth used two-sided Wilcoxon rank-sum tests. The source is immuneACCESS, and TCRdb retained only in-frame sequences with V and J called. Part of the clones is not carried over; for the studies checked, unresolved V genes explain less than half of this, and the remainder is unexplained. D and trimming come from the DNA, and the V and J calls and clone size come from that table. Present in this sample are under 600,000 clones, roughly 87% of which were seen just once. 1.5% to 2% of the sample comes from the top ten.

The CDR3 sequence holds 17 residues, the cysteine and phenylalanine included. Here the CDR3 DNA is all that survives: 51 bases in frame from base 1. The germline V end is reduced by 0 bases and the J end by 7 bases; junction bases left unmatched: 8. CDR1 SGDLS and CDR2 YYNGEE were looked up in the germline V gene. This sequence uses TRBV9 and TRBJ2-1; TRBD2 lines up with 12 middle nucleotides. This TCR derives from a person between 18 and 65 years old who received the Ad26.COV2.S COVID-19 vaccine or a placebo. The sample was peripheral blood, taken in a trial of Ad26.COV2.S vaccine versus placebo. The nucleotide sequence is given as TGTGCCAGCAGCGTAGTTCTAGCGGGAGGGCCAGGGAATGAGCAGTTCTTC. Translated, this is CASSVVLAGGPGNEQFF.